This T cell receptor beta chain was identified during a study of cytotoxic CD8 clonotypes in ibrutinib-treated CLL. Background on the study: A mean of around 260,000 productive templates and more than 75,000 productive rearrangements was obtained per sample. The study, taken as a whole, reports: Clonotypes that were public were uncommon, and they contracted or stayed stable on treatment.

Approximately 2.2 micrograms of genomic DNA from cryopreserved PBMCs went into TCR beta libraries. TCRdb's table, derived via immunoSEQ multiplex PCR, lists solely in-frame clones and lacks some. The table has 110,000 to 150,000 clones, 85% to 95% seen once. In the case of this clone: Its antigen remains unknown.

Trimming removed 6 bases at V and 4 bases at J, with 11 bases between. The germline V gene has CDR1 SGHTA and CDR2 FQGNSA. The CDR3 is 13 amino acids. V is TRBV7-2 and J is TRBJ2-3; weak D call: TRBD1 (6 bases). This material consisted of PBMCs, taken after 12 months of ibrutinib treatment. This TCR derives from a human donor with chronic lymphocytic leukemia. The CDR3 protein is CASRRGWADTQYF. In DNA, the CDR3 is TGTGCCAGCAGGAGGGGGTGGGCAGATACGCAGTATTTT.